A selection of T cell receptor beta chains follows, all from one sample in a study of T cells in Graves' hyperthyroidism and ophthalmopathy. TCRdb called the multiplex PCR reads again in MiXCR, with one record for every CDR3 protein. The sample lists some 500,000 distinct CDR3 sequences, about 24% seen once, with about 10% in the top ten. The sample was blood. These receptors originate from a woman aged 25 to 45 with Graves' ophthalmopathy. The CDR3 runs from the conserved cysteine through the conserved F or W. A D gene is named only where the DNA matches it firmly. Size is omitted from some rows. Given values are once, few, many or a class for expanded clones.

cdr3_nt,cdr3_aa,v_call,clone_size,j_call,d_call
TGTGCCAGCAGCCCCAACGGGGGGAAAGAGACCCAGTACTTC,CASSPNGGKETQYF,TRBV11-2,many,TRBJ2-5,TRBD2
TGTGCCAGCAGTGAATTCGGGACAGGGGGAGGCTACACCTTC,CASSEFGTGGGYTF,TRBV6-1,many,TRBJ1-2,TRBD1
TGCAGCGTTTCCGGTGTGGGTGAGCAGTACTTC,CSVSGVGEQYF,TRBV29-1,-,TRBJ2-7,-
TGCAGTGCCCCCGGCAGGGCGGAAAATTCACCCCTCCACTTT,CSAPGRAENSPLHF,TRBV20-1,few,TRBJ1-6,-
TGTGCCAGCAGCGTAGGGGGTAGGGGTAGCCAAGAGACCCAGTACTTC,CASSVGGRGSQETQYF,TRBV9,-,TRBJ2-5,-
TGTGCCAGCAGTGCTTCCGGGTCTTACACCGGGGAGCTGTTTTTT,CASSASGSYTGELFF,TRBV28,many,TRBJ2-2,-
TGCGCCAGCAGCCAGACGATCGGAAACACCATATATTTT,CASSQTIGNTIYF,TRBV4-1,many,TRBJ1-3,-
TGTGCCAGCAGTACCGGGACTAGCGGGGAAGAGACCCAGTACTTC,CASSTGTSGEETQYF,TRBV12-3/TRBV12-4,many,TRBJ2-5,TRBD2
TGTGCCTGGAGTTCGACGCGTCTCACGGGTCAGCCCCAGCATTTT,CAWSSTRLTGQPQHF,TRBV30,-,TRBJ1-5,-
TGTGCCAGCAGTTCGAGCGGGAGATCCCAGTACTTC,CASSSSGRSQYF,TRBV6-5,few,TRBJ2-7,TRBD2
TGTGCCAGCAGCCTTTCGACAGGGCCTAGCTATGGCTACACCTTC,CASSLSTGPSYGYTF,TRBV27,many,TRBJ1-2,TRBD1
TGTGCCTGGGGTGCGGTACAGGGTACATATAGCAATCAGCCCCAGCATTTT,CAWGAVQGTYSNQPQHF,TRBV30,-,TRBJ1-5,-
TGTGCCAGCAGTCCAACCCGCGGACAGGGGGGATTTGAAGCTTTCTTT,CASSPTRGQGGFEAFF,TRBV28,many,TRBJ1-1,TRBD1
TGTGCCAGCAGCCCCGGGACAGGGATCACCTACTATGGCTACACCTTC,CASSPGTGITYYGYTF,TRBV6-1,few,TRBJ1-2,TRBD1
TGTGCCAGTAGTTCGGGCCAGGATTCGCACACTGAAGCTTTCTTT,CASSSGQDSHTEAFF,TRBV19,few,TRBJ1-1,-